A single sample gave rise to the 24 T cell receptor beta chains below, sequenced in a study of cytomegalovirus exposure and HLA in healthy donors. The study ran its PCR with 60 Vbeta and 13 Jbeta primers. Only in-frame clones appear in the TCRdb table, and some are missing; sequencing was by immunoSEQ multiplex PCR. This sample has around 160,000 clones; about 78% occur once, and the top ten carry over 1.1%. Source material: PBMCs. These receptors were taken from a male donor in good health and CMV-seronegative.

This clone was detected a few times. This chain uses TRBV2 with TRBJ2-3; possible D gene TRBD1, 5 bases. This CDR3 comprises 14 residues. V gave up 3 bases and J gave up 5 bases, with 12 bases separating them. Germline values: CDR1 SNHLY, CDR2 FYNNEI. CDR3 sequence (DNA): TGTGCCAGCAGTGAGGGGCGGCGCGTAGATACGCAGTATTTT. It encodes CASSEGRRVDTQYF.

DNA of the CDR3: TGTGCCAGCAGCTTACAGGGGACCGACTATGGCTACACCTTC. Its translation is CASSLQGTDYGYTF. The chain uses TRBV7-2 and TRBJ1-2; D may be TRBD1 (6 bases). V lost 2 bases to trimming and J lost 3 bases, with 10 bases between them. Germline V gene lookup returns CDR1 SGHTA and CDR2 FQGNSA. The CDR3 has 14 residues.

V is TRBV6-4 and J is TRBJ2-3, with D tentatively TRBD2 (7 bases). Trimming cost V 4 bases and J 2 bases, with 10 bases left between them. Germline CDR1 reads MRHNA; CDR2 reads SNTAGT. This CDR3 has 14 amino acids. The CDR3: CASSGGGDTDTQYF. CDR3 bases: TGTGCCAGCAGTGGAGGGGGGGACACAGATACGCAGTATTTT.

The V and J genes are TRBV4-3 and TRBJ2-5, with 8 bases identical to TRBD2. Germline values: CDR1 LGHNA, CDR2 YSLEER. The CDR3 covers 18 residues. With V trimmed by 0 bases and J by 2 bases, 11 bases remained unmatched. CDR3 loop: CASSQEGRGSGKQETQYF. CDR3 sequence (DNA): TGCGCCAGCAGCCAAGAGGGGAGGGGTAGCGGGAAACAAGAGACCCAGTACTTC.

J is TRBJ2-5 and V is TRBV9, with 7 bases identical to TRBD1. Germline V gene data show CDR1 as SGDLS and CDR2 as YYNGEE. The CDR3 runs to 15 residues. The trim removed 3 bases at V and 2 bases at J, leaving 7 bases unmatched. In nucleotides, the CDR3 is TGTGCCAGCAGCGCATGGGGACAGCCTCAAGAGACCCAGTACTTC. The encoded protein is CASSAWGQPQETQYF.

This chain links TRBV6-5 with TRBJ2-7; D remains ambiguous. The ends were cut back, 6 bases at V and 0 bases at J, with 6 bases in the middle. From germline, CDR1 is MNHEY and CDR2 SVGAGI. This CDR3 has 12 amino acids. The CDR3 DNA reads TGTGCCAGCAGCGACTCCTCCTACGAGCAGTACTTC. As protein: CASSDSSYEQYF.

The rearrangement joins TRBV7-3 to TRBJ2-1; 13 bases map to TRBD2. Germline values: CDR1 SGHTA, CDR2 FQGTGA. The CDR3 extends over 15 amino acids. Unmatched junction bases numbered 5, after V lost 0 bases and J lost 12 bases. This chain's CDR3 is CASSLTGTSGIGQFF. CDR3 nucleotides: TGTGCCAGCAGCTTAACGGGGACTAGCGGGATCGGGCAGTTCTTC.

V gene TRBV27 combines with J gene TRBJ2-1; 9 bases are a match to TRBD2. Germline-derived CDR1 and CDR2 are MNHEY and SMNVEV (reference sequence). The CDR3 is 15 residues long. With 3 bases clipped from V and 2 bases from J, the junction kept 2 bases outside the gene matches. The CDR3 nucleotides are TGTGCCAGCAGTTTCCAGCGGGGGGCCTACAATGAGCAGTTCTTC. Translated: CASSFQRGAYNEQFF.

V usage is TRBV9 and J usage is TRBJ1-1, with TRBD1 identical over 11 bases. Germline assignment: CDR1 SGDLS and CDR2 YYNGEE. The CDR3 sequence is 13 residues long. With 0 bases clipped from V and 11 bases from J, the junction kept 3 bases outside the gene matches. The CDR3 region is CASSVGTGGTAFF. The CDR3 coding sequence is TGTGCCAGCAGCGTAGGGACAGGGGGCACGGCTTTCTTT.

The chain combines TRBV6-5 with TRBJ2-6, with D maybe TRBD2 (5 bases). There are 15 residues in the CDR3. CDR1 is MNHEY, CDR2 SVGAGI, per germline. The V end lost 7 bases, the J end lost 0 bases, and 10 bases lay between the germline ends. DNA for the CDR3: TGTGCCAGCACCCCCCGGGGCTCTGGGGCCAACGTCCTGACTTTC. Protein product: CASTPRGSGANVLTF.

CDR3 in amino acids: CSVGAPGQLYEQYF. The DNA for the CDR3 is TGCAGCGTTGGCGCCCCCGGACAACTATACGAGCAGTACTTC. This rearrangement joins TRBV29-1 to TRBJ2-7; D might be TRBD1 (5 bases). Germline V gene data show CDR1 as SQVTM and CDR2 as ANQGSEA. Trimming pared 4 bases from V and 4 bases from J, leaving 17 bases between. CDR3 length equals 14 residues.

The V and J genes are TRBV6-5 and TRBJ1-5; no clear D gene. V was clipped by 8 bases and J by 2 bases, with 13 bases between them. The CDR3 has 14 residues. Germline V CDR1 and CDR2: MNHEY, SVGAGI. CDR3 sequence reads: CASGPLVRNQPQHF. DNA for the CDR3: TGTGCCAGCGGGCCCCTGGTACGCAATCAGCCCCAGCATTTT.

As for this clone: A junction end diverges from the germline sequence, so it may reflect a read error. V and J are TRBV4-1 and TRBJ1-1; a possible D gene is TRBD1 (5 bases). Looked up from germline, CDR1 is MGHRA and CDR2 is YSYEKL. This CDR3 is 14 amino acids long. The DNA for the CDR3 is TGTGCCAGCAGCCGTCAGGGATGGGACACTGAAGCTTTCTTT. It codes for CASSRQGWDTEAFF.

V usage is TRBV2 and J usage is TRBJ1-1; D is possibly TRBD1 (6 bases). Germline V gives CDR1 SNHLY, CDR2 FYNNEI. The CDR3 is 10 residues long. V lost 7 bases and J 10 bases, leaving 10 bases between the germline ends. CDR3 amino acids: CASTGTLAFF. The CDR3 DNA sequence: TGTGCCAGCACCGGGACATTAGCTTTCTTT.

The chain joins TRBV9 to TRBJ1-1; 7 nucleotides align to TRBD1. Trimming cost V 3 bases and J 2 bases; bases outside gene matches: 4. Germline V lookup: CDR1 SGDLS, CDR2 YYNGEE. This CDR3 spans 14 amino acids. The CDR3 loop reads CASSAHRGNTEAFF. CDR3 coding DNA: TGTGCCAGCAGCGCCCACAGGGGAAACACTGAAGCTTTCTTT.

The chain uses TRBV5-6 and TRBJ1-1; no firm D call. Per the germline V gene, CDR1 is SGHDT and CDR2 is YYEEEE. There are 13 residues in the CDR3. The germline V and J ends were trimmed by 2 bases and 1 base, with 6 bases remaining between them. CDR3 sequence reads: CASSFIQNTEAFF. The CDR3 coding sequence is TGTGCCAGCAGCTTCATCCAGAACACTGAAGCTTTCTTT.

The CDR3 reads CASSWDRGSYEQYF. The CDR3 bases are TGTGCCAGCAGCTGGGACAGGGGTTCCTACGAGCAGTACTTC. This chain joins TRBV7-2 and TRBJ2-5; 10 bases are a match to TRBD1. The end of the DNA aligns better with TRBJ2-7, so the J call may be wrong. Germline lookup yields CDR1 SGHTA and CDR2 FQGNSA. The CDR3 extends over 14 amino acids.

The chain has TRBV4-1 and TRBJ2-3, with 16 nucleotides matching TRBD2. V shed 3 bases and J 4 bases; nucleotides not matched to a gene: 10. Germline CDR1 is MGHRA and CDR2 is YSYEKL. This CDR3 is 19 amino acids long. CDR3 residues: CASSQGPGLAGGTADTQYF. The CDR3 DNA sequence: TGCGCCAGCAGCCAGGGACCGGGACTAGCGGGGGGGACGGCAGATACGCAGTATTTT.

With respect to this clone: Germline and junction disagree at one end, which may indicate a read error. V usage is TRBV7-7 and J usage is TRBJ2-1; 9 bases agree with TRBD2. The CDR3 runs to 13 residues. Looked up from germline, CDR1 is SSHAT and CDR2 is FNYEAQ (reference sequence). The CDR3 spells CASSRGGVDEQFF. The CDR3 nucleotides are TGTGCTAGCAGCCGCGGGGGGGTCGATGAGCAGTTCTTC.

V and J are TRBV19 and TRBJ2-1, with a possible D match to TRBD1 (6 bases). V was shortened by 6 bases and J by 6 bases, with 18 bases between the two germline ends. In germline, CDR1 is LNHDA, CDR2 SQIVND (reference sequence). This CDR3 has 15 amino acids. The CDR3 here is CASSLPRGPTNEQFF. The CDR3 region has the DNA TGTGCCAGTAGCCTCCCCAGGGGCCCCACCAATGAGCAGTTCTTC.

The rearrangement links TRBV7-9 to TRBJ1-1; D remains unclear. With 5 bases removed from V and 3 bases from J, the gap between germline ends came to 13 bases. The CDR3 sequence is 14 residues long. CDR1 SEHNR and CDR2 FQNEAQ come from the germline V gene (reference sequence). The CDR3 bases are TGTGCCAGCAGCATCCAGGCGAGGGACACTGAAGCTTTCTTT. Translating it yields CASSIQARDTEAFF.

CDR3 sequence reads: CASSEGTGAFYEQYF. CDR3 DNA: TGTGCCAGCAGTGAAGGAACAGGAGCCTTCTACGAGCAGTACTTC. The chain couples TRBV6-1 to TRBJ2-7; perhaps TRBD1 as D (5 bases). Germline CDR1 MNHNS, CDR2 SASEGT. The CDR3 spans 15 residues. V gave up 1 base and J gave up 3 bases, with 13 bases separating them.

The chain's CDR3 is CASSPRTSGRGDTQYF. The CDR3 DNA is TGTGCCAGCAGCCCCCGGACTAGCGGGAGAGGGGATACGCAGTATTTT. The rearrangement uses TRBV4-2 and TRBJ2-3; 13 bases fit TRBD2. CDR3 length: 16 amino acids. The germline V gene has CDR1 LGHNA and CDR2 YNFKEQ. After removal of 4 bases from V and 6 bases from J, the junction contained 7 bases not matched to a gene.

This clone came up a few times. The chain carries TRBV7-6 and TRBJ2-1, with D hard to call. Germline V gene lookup returns CDR1 SGHVS and CDR2 FNYEAQ. This CDR3 contains 11 residues. The V end lost 3 bases, the J end lost 8 bases, and 5 bases lay between the germline ends. The CDR3 loop is CASSFSDEQFF. For the CDR3, the DNA is TGTGCCAGCAGCTTCTCGGATGAGCAGTTCTTC.